This is a list of T cell receptor beta chains from one sample in a study of cytomegalovirus exposure and HLA in healthy donors. Data came from immunoSEQ multiplex PCR; TCRdb stores just in-frame clones and leaves some out. The profile shows roughly 99,000 clones, approximately 74% of them singletons. Specimen: PBMCs. All receptors come from a male donor in good health and CMV-seronegative. CDR3s include the opening cysteine and the closing phenylalanine or tryptophan. A D gene is named only where the DNA matches it firmly. The listing skips clone size in some rows; elsewhere it reads once, few, many or a size class.

v_gene	d_gene	j_gene	abundance	CDR3nt	CDR3aa
TRBV5-1	TRBD1	TRBJ1-2	few	TGCGCCAGCAGCTTGAGACAGGGGGCATCTACTAACTATGGCTACACCTTC	CASSLRQGASTNYGYTF
TRBV6-6	-	TRBJ1-3	-	TGTGCCAGCAGCCAAACCACCCCCGGGACAGGAAACACCATATATTTT	CASSQTTPGTGNTIYF
TRBV6-1	-	TRBJ2-3	-	TGTGCCAGCAGTGAACTTGATACGCAGTATTTT	CASSELDTQYF
TRBV18	-	TRBJ2-5	-	TGTGCCAGCTCACAAGTTCAGGGAAGTCGAGAGACCCAGTACTTC	CASSQVQGSRETQYF
TRBV6-1	TRBD1	TRBJ1-1	few	TGTGCCAGCAGGAAACAGGGGGGCACTGAAGCTTTCTTT	CASRKQGGTEAFF
TRBV13	-	TRBJ1-2	-	TGTGCCAGCAGTATCCCAGCTAACTATGGCTACACCTTC	CASSIPANYGYTF
TRBV7-3	TRBD2	TRBJ2-3	few	TGTGCCAGCAGCTTAAACGGACTAGCGGGAGCTCCAGATACGCAGTATTTT	CASSLNGLAGAPDTQYF
TRBV7-9	TRBD2	TRBJ2-6	-	TGTGCCAGCAGCTTCGGGGGGTCTGGGGCCAACGTCCTGACTTTC	CASSFGGSGANVLTF
TRBV4-1	-	TRBJ1-4	-	TGCGCCAGCAGCCAAGATTTTATGCGGGAGAATAATGAAAAACTGTTTTTT	CASSQDFMRENNEKLFF
TRBV5-1	TRBD1	TRBJ2-2	-	TGCGCCAGCAGCACAGGGACAGCAAACACCGGGGAGCTGTTTTTT	CASSTGTANTGELFF
TRBV7-2	-	TRBJ2-3	-	TGTGCCAGCAGCTTAGATATCTGGGGGGCAGATACGCAGTATTTT	CASSLDIWGADTQYF
TRBV30	TRBD1	TRBJ1-5	-	TGTGCCTGGAGACCACGGACAGGCTCGTTTCAGCCCCAGCATTTT	CAWRPRTGSFQPQHF
TRBV11-1	TRBD1	TRBJ2-1	-	TGTGCCAGCAGCATCACAGGGGATGAGCAGTTCTTC	CASSITGDEQFF
TRBV25-1	TRBD1	TRBJ2-4	-	TGTGCCACCACAGGGGTGGGAAACATTCAGTACTTC	CATTGVGNIQYF
TRBV28	TRBD2	TRBJ2-1	-	TGTGCCAGCAGACGACTAGCGGGAGGCCGTGGTGAGCAGTTCTTC	CASRRLAGGRGEQFF
TRBV6-5	TRBD2	TRBJ2-3	-	TGTGCCACGACACGAGCGGGAGCGGGAGATACGCAGTATTTT	CATTRAGAGDTQYF
TRBV6-1	-	TRBJ2-7	-	TGTGCCAGCAGTGCCTCCCTGTCCTACGAGCAGTACTTC	CASSASLSYEQYF
TRBV5-6	TRBD2	TRBJ2-2	-	TGTGCCAGCAGCTGGGGACTAGCGGAGCTGAACACCGGGGAGCTGTTTTTT	CASSWGLAELNTGELFF
TRBV7-2	TRBD1	TRBJ2-7	-	TGTGCCAGCAGCTTAGTAGCACAGGGGAACTACGAGCAGTACTTC	CASSLVAQGNYEQYF
TRBV5-1	-	TRBJ2-5	-	TGCGCCAGCAGCTTTTTGGGGGCGGGAGAGACCCAGTACTTC	CASSFLGAGETQYF
TRBV27	TRBD1	TRBJ1-5	-	TGTGCCAGCAATTTTGCCTCGGGACAGGGAGCAGTGCCCCAGCATTTT	CASNFASGQGAVPQHF
TRBV25-1	TRBD2	TRBJ2-7	-	TGTGCCAGCACTCAAGGTAGCGGGAACGTCTACGAGCAGTACTTC	CASTQGSGNVYEQYF
TRBV7-9	TRBD1	TRBJ1-2	once	TGTGCCAGCAGCTTAGTGGCAGGGGGCGCGTCGGTCGGCTACACCTTC	CASSLVAGGASVGYTF
TRBV28	TRBD1	TRBJ1-1	-	TGTGCCAGCAGTTTGTGGGACAGGGGGACTTTCTTT	CASSLWDRGTFF
TRBV6-6	TRBD1	TRBJ2-7	-	TGTGCCAGCAGTCGCTCGGGACAGGGGGCGTACGAGCAGTACTTC	CASSRSGQGAYEQYF
TRBV6-6	-	TRBJ2-1	-	TGTGCCAGCAGTTTCGACAATTACAATGAGCAGTTCTTC	CASSFDNYNEQFF
TRBV19	-	TRBJ2-3	-	TGTGCCAGTTCAGGGCGAGATACGCAGTATTTT	CASSGRDTQYF
TRBV6-5	TRBD2	TRBJ2-5	-	TGTGCCAGCAGTTTTAGCGGGAGCGAGACCCAGTACTTC	CASSFSGSETQYF
TRBV18	TRBD2	TRBJ2-3	few	TGTGCCAGCTCACGGACTAGCGGGGCAGATACGCAGTATTTT	CASSRTSGADTQYF
TRBV6-5	-	TRBJ1-1	-	TGTGCCAGCAGTTTGAGCCCCCTGAACACTGAAGCTTTCTTT	CASSLSPLNTEAFF